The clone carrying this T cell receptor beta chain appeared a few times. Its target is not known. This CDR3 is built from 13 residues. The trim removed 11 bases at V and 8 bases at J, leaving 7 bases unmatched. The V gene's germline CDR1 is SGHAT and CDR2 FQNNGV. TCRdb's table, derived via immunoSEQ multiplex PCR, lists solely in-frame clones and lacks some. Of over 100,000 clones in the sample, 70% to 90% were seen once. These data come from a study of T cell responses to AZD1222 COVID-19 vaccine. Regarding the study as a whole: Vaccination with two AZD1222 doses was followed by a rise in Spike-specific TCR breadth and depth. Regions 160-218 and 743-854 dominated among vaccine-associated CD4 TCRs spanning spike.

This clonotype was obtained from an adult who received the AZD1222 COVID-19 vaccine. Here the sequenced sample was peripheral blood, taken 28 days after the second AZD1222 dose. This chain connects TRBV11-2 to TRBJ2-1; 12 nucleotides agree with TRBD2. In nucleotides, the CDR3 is TGTGCCTCCTTGACTAGCGGGAGAGATGAGCAGTTCTTC. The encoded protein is CASLTSGRDEQFF.